What follows describes a single T cell receptor (beta chain). There are 15 residues in the CDR3. Trimming left V 6 bases short and J 3 bases short, with 18 bases between. In germline, CDR1 is SQVTM, CDR2 ANQGSEA. The data are from a study of control samples from healthy donors and cancer patients. Using immunoSEQ multiplex PCR, the repertoire was profiled, and TCRdb retains in-frame clones only, with some absent. The table has 100,000 to 150,000 clones, about 90% seen once. This receptor was identified in a man younger than 35 in good health. The sequenced sample was blood. The rearrangement uses TRBV29-1 and TRBJ1-5; possibly TRBD1 for D (5 bases). CDR3 residues: CSVAEGLGTNQPQHF. Written as DNA, the CDR3 is TGCAGCGTCGCGGAGGGGTTGGGGACCAATCAGCCCCAGCATTTT. Full variable domain (rest looked up from reference TRBV29-1 and TRBJ1-5): SAVISQKPSRDICQRGTSLTIQCQVDSQVTMMFWYRQQPGQSLTLIATANQGSEATYESGFVIDKFPISRPNLTFSTLTVSNMSPEDSSIYLCSVAEGLGTNQPQHFGDGTRLSIL.